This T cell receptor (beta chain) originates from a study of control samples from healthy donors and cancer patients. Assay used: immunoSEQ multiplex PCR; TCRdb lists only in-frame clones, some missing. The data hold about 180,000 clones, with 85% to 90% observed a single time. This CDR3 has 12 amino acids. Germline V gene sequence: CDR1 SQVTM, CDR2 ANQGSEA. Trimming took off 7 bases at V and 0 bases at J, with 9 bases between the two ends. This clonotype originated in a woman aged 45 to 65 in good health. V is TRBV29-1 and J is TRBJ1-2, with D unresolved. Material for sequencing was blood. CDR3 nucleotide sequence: TGCAGCGCCCCGTCTCCTAACTATGGCTACACCTTC. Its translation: CSAPSPNYGYTF.